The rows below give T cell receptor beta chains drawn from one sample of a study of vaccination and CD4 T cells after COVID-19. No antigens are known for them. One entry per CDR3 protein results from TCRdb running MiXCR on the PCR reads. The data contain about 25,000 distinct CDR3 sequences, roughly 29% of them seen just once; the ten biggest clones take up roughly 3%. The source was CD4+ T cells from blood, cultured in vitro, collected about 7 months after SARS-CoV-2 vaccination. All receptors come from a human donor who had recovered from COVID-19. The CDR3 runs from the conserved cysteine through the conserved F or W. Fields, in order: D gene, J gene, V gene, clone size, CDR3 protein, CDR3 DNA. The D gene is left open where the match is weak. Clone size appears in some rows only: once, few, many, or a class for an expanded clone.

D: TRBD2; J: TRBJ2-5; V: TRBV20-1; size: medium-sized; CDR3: CSVPKPRGETQYF; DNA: TGCAGTGTCCCGAAACCGCGGGGGGAGACCCAGTACTTC
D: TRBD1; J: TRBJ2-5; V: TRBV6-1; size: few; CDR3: CASSQLEGQGRKTQYF; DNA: TGTGCCAGCAGTCAACTAGAGGGACAGGGGAGGAAGACCCAGTACTTC
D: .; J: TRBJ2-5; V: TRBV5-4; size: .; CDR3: CASSLSGGDQYF; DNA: TGTGCCAGCAGCTTGTCAGGTGGGGACCAGTACTTC
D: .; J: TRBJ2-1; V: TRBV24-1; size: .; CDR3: CATSDWTEGSYNEQFF; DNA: TGTGCCACCAGTGATTGGACGGAGGGTTCCTACAATGAGCAGTTCTTC
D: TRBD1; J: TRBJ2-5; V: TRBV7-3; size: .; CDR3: CASSLGTGGQETQYF; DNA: TGTGCCAGCAGCTTAGGGACAGGGGGTCAAGAGACCCAGTACTTC
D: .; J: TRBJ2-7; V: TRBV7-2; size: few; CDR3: CASSLVGEQYF; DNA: TGTGCCAGCAGCTTAGTCGGTGAGCAGTACTTC
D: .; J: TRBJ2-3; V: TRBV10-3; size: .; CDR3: CAIRGEGTQYF; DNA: TGTGCCATCAGGGGAGAGGGGACGCAGTATTTT
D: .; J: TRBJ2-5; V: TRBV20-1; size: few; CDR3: CSARLTGETQYF; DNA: TGCAGTGCTAGACTAACCGGGGAGACCCAGTACTTC
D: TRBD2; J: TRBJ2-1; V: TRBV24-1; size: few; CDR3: CATSDPGTSGRVLNEQFF; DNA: TGTGCCACCAGTGATCCGGGGACTAGCGGGAGGGTATTAAATGAGCAGTTCTTC
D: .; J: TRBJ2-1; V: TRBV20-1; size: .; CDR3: CSATGEAVRDVNEQFF; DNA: TGCAGTGCCACTGGTGAAGCGGTTCGTGATGTCAATGAGCAGTTCTTC
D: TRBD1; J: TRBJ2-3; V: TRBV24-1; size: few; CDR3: CATSDLHGQGAADTQYF; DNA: TGTGCCACCAGTGATTTGCATGGGCAGGGGGCTGCAGATACGCAGTATTTT
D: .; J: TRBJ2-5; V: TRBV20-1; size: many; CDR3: CSARDPGAATQYF; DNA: TGCAGTGCTAGAGATCCAGGGGCGGCGACCCAGTACTTC
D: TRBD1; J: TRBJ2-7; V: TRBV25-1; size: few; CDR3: CASSLMGQGSYEQYF; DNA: TGTGCCAGCAGCTTAATGGGACAGGGGTCCTACGAGCAGTACTTC
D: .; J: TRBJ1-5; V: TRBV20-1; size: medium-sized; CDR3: CSASGTTNQPQHF; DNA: TGCAGTGCTAGCGGGACCACGAATCAGCCCCAGCATTTT
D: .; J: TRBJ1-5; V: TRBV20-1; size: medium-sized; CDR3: CSATGGAGQPQHF; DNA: TGCAGTGCTACTGGGGGCGCGGGTCAGCCCCAGCATTTT
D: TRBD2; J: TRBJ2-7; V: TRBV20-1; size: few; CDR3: CSARDRGRRYEQYF; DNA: TGCAGTGCTAGAGATCGCGGGAGACGCTACGAGCAGTACTTC
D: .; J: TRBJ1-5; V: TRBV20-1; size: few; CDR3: CSARPAVPEYQPQHF; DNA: TGCAGTGCTAGACCTGCCGTTCCCGAATATCAGCCCCAGCATTTT
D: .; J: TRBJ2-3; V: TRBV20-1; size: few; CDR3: CSATGTTTDTQYF; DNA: TGCAGTGCTACCGGGACCACAACAGATACGCAGTATTTT
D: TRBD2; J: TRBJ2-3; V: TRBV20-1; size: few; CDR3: CSARLAGIYEADTQYF; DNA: TGCAGTGCTAGACTAGCGGGTATATACGAGGCAGATACGCAGTATTTT
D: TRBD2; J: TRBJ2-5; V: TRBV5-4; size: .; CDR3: CASGRTSGRKETQYF; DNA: TGTGCCAGCGGCCGGACTAGCGGGAGGAAGGAGACCCAGTACTTC
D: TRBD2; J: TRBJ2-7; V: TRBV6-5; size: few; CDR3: CASSYAIGTSGSYEQYF; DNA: TGTGCCAGCAGTTACGCCATCGGGACTAGCGGTTCCTACGAGCAGTACTTC
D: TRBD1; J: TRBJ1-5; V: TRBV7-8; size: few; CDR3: CASSSQQGAIQQPQHF; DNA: TGTGCCAGCAGCTCGCAACAGGGGGCGATCCAGCAGCCCCAGCATTTT
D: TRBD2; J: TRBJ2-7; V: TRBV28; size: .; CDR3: CASSWGLAGAETYEQYF; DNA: TGTGCCAGCAGTTGGGGACTAGCGGGAGCTGAAACCTACGAGCAGTACTTC
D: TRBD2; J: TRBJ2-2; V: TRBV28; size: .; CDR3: CASGLAGGTGELFF; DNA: TGTGCCAGCGGACTAGCGGGCGGCACCGGGGAGCTGTTTTTT
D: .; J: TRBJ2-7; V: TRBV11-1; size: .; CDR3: CASSLALPDDTYEQYF; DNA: TGTGCCAGCAGCTTAGCGCTACCGGATGACACCTACGAGCAGTACTTC
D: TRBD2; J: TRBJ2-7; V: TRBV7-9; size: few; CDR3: CASSFLAGTQISYEQYF; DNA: TGTGCCAGCAGCTTCTTAGCGGGTACTCAAATATCCTACGAGCAGTACTTC
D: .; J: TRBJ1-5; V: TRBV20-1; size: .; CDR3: CSARASLEGNQPQHF; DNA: TGCAGTGCTAGGGCCAGCTTGGAGGGCAATCAGCCCCAGCATTTT
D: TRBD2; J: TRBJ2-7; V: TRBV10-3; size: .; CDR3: CAISESAAGESYEQYF; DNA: TGTGCCATCAGTGAGTCTGCAGCGGGAGAGTCCTACGAGCAGTACTTC
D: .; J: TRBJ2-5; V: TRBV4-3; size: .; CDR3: CASSQDWVGETQYF; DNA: TGCGCCAGCAGCCAAGATTGGGTAGGGGAGACCCAGTACTTC
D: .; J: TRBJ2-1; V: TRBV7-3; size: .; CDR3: CASSLRLYNEQFF; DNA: TGTGCCAGCAGCTTGAGACTTTACAATGAGCAGTTCTTC
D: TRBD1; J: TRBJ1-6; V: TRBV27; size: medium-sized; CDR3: CASSPRGTGGGYSPLHF; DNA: TGTGCCAGCAGTCCCCGGGGGACAGGCGGCGGGTATTCACCCCTCCACTTT
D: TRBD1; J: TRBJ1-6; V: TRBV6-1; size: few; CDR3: CASRPDRGRSPLHF; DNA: TGTGCCAGCAGACCCGACAGGGGGCGATCACCCCTCCACTTT
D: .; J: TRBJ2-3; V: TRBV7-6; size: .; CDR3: CASSFRGPLDTDTQYF; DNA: TGTGCCAGCAGCTTTAGGGGCCCACTCGACACAGATACGCAGTATTTT
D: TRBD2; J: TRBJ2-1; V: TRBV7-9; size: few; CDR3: CASGGGRAHEQFF; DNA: TGTGCCAGCGGGGGCGGGAGGGCCCATGAGCAGTTCTTC
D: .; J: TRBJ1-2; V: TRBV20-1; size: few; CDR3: CSARGYTTNYGYTF; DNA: TGCAGTGCTAGAGGGTACACAACAAACTATGGCTACACCTTC
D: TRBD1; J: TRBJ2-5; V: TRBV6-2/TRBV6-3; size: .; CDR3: CASSPTGEGETQYF; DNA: TGTGCCAGCAGCCCTACAGGGGAAGGAGAGACCCAGTACTTC
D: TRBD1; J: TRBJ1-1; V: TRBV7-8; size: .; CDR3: CASRPQGENTEAFF; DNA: TGTGCCAGCAGACCGCAGGGGGAGAACACTGAAGCTTTCTTT
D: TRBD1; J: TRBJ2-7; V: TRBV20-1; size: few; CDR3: CSARGDRGSVDEQYF; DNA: TGCAGTGCTAGGGGAGACAGGGGTTCTGTCGACGAGCAGTACTTC
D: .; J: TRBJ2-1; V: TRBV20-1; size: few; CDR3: CSASKTTFSGEQFF; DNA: TGCAGTGCTAGTAAGACAACCTTCAGCGGGGAGCAGTTCTTC
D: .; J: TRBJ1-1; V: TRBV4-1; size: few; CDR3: CASSQVVSLTEAFF; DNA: TGCGCCAGCAGCCAAGTAGTCTCCCTCACTGAAGCTTTCTTT
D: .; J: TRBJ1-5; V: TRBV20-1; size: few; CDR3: CSGKSSGVWQPQHF; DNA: TGCAGTGGCAAGTCATCAGGGGTGTGGCAGCCCCAGCATTTT
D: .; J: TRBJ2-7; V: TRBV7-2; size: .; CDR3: CASSLAGQGPYEQYF; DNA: TGTGCCAGCAGCTTAGCGGGGCAGGGGCCTTACGAGCAGTACTTC
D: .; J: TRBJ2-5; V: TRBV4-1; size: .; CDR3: CASSQGWATAYQETQYF; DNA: TGCGCCAGCAGCCAAGGGTGGGCGACAGCGTACCAAGAGACCCAGTACTTC
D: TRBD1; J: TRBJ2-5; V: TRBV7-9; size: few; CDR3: CASSPRTGKETQYF; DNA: TGTGCCAGCAGCCCCAGGACAGGGAAGGAGACCCAGTACTTC
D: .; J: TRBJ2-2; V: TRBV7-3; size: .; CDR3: CASSLRGLTGELFF; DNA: TGTGCCAGCAGCTTACGCGGGCTCACCGGGGAGCTGTTTTTT
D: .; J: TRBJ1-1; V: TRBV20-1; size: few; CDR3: CSARDLSEAFF; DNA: TGCAGTGCTAGAGATTTGAGTGAAGCTTTCTTT
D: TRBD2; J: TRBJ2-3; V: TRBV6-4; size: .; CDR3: CASSDVAGGTDTQYF; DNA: TGTGCCAGCAGTGACGTAGCGGGAGGCACAGATACGCAGTATTTT